Presented here are 18 T cell receptor beta chains from one specimen sequenced in a study of blood T cell repertoires in COVID-19. Produced via immunoSEQ multiplex PCR; TCRdb's table is partial and in-frame only. The table includes roughly 250,000 clones, roughly 80% detected once. What was sequenced was peripheral blood. Receptors originate from a woman between 65 and 79 years old with acute or convalescent COVID-19.

This clone was counted once. The chain is built from TRBV2 and TRBJ1-2; a weak D match, TRBD1 (6 bases). CDR1 is SNHLY, CDR2 FYNNEI, per germline. The CDR3 contains 14 residues. Trimming cost V 7 bases and J 3 bases, with 15 bases left between them. The CDR3 nucleotides are TGTGCCAGCATAGAGGACAGAATATACTATGGCTACACCTTC. Translating gives CASIEDRIYYGYTF.

The chain is built from TRBV28 and TRBJ1-1; tentative D call: TRBD1 (6 bases). Trimming stripped 1 base from V and 11 bases from J, with 11 bases between. Germline V gene data show CDR1 as MDHEN and CDR2 as SYDVKM. This CDR3 has 12 amino acids. The CDR3 loop is CASSLSGATAFF. The DNA of the CDR3 is TGTGCCAGCAGTTTATCAGGGGCGACGGCTTTCTTT.

This rearrangement joins TRBV13 to TRBJ2-7; tentative D call: TRBD2 (6 bases). The V end was cut by 3 bases, the J end by 3 bases, with 6 bases between. Germline V gene lookup returns CDR1 PRHDT and CDR2 FYEKMQ (reference sequence). CDR3 length: 12 amino acids. The CDR3 DNA follows: TGTGCCAGCAGCTTTAGCGGCTACGAGCAGTACTTC. Protein sequence: CASSFSGYEQYF. Full variable domain (remainder filled in from reference TRBV13 and TRBJ2-7): AAGVIQSPRHLIKEKRETATLKCYPIPRHDTVYWYQQGPGQDPQFLISFYEKMQSDKGSIPDRFSAQQFSDYHSELNMSSLELGDSALYFCASSFSGYEQYFGPGTRLTVT.

The J gene is TRBJ2-7, the V gene TRBV10-1; no reliable D call. Germline V gene sequence: CDR1 WNHNN, CDR2 SYGVQD (reference sequence). V gave up 2 bases and J gave up 1 base, with 9 bases separating them. This CDR3 has 14 residues. The CDR3 here is CASSEAGRSYEQYF. Here the CDR3 DNA reads TGCGCCAGCAGTGAGGCAGGAAGATCCTACGAGCAGTACTTC.

The rearrangement uses TRBV5-1 and TRBJ2-3; TRBD2 matches at 11 bases. Losses at the gene ends were 2 bases for V and 4 bases for J; bases not matched to a gene: 6. Germline CDR1 and CDR2: SGHRS and YFSETQ. The CDR3 contains 16 residues. The CDR3 reads CASSFSGGEYADTQYF. In DNA, the CDR3 is TGCGCCAGCAGCTTTAGCGGGGGGGAATATGCAGATACGCAGTATTTT.

This chain uses TRBV5-6 with TRBJ1-3, with D unresolved. CDR3 length: 15 amino acids. Germline V gene data show CDR1 as SGHDT and CDR2 as YYEEEE. Trimming removed 7 bases from V and 2 bases from J, with 16 bases in between. This CDR3 reads CASLPGRGAGNTIYF. In DNA, the CDR3 is TGTGCCAGCCTACCGGGTCGGGGAGCTGGAAACACCATATATTTT.

The chain uses TRBV19 and TRBJ1-1, with 7 bases fitting TRBD1. The CDR3 totals 14 residues. The J segment lost 7 bases and the V segment lost 3 bases, leaving 8 bases of the junction unmatched. Germline V CDR1 and CDR2: LNHDA, SQIVND (reference sequence). CDR3 sequence (DNA): TGTGCCAGTAGTATGAAAGGGGGCGCGGTTGAAGCTTTCTTT. The encoded protein is CASSMKGGAVEAFF.

J is TRBJ2-7 and V is TRBV5-1; the match to TRBD1 covers 8 bases. Germline V gene sequence: CDR1 SGHRS, CDR2 YFSETQ. The trim removed 3 bases at V and 4 bases at J, leaving 6 bases unmatched. The length of the CDR3 is 14 residues. CDR3 bases: TGCGCCAGCAGCTCGGGACAGGAGGTTTACGAGCAGTACTTC. It yields the protein CASSSGQEVYEQYF.

The genes are TRBV6-4 and TRBJ2-2; 7 bases match TRBD2. CDR3 length: 15 residues. CDR1 and CDR2 (germline): MRHNA, SNTAGT. V lost 6 bases and J lost 2; bases outside the gene matches: 6. The CDR3 DNA reads TGTGCCAGCAGCAGGGACTACCGTAACACCGGGGAGCTGTTTTTT. Protein sequence: CASSRDYRNTGELFF.

The chain has TRBV7-8 and TRBJ1-3, with D possibly TRBD1 on 5 matching bases. V shed 7 bases and J shed 0 bases, with 16 bases lying between them. The CDR3 loop spans 16 amino acids. The germline CDR1 and CDR2 sequences are SGHVS and FQNEAQ. CDR3 bases: TGTGCCAGCACCCAACCACCGACAGCCTCTGGAAACACCATATATTTT. Its translation is CASTQPPTASGNTIYF.

J is TRBJ1-2 and V is TRBV7-2; 7 positions agree with TRBD1. V lost 4 bases to trimming and J lost 4 bases; unmatched junction nucleotides: 9. The CDR3 runs to 15 residues. Germline V CDR1 and CDR2: SGHTA, FQGNSA. The CDR3 coding sequence is TGTGCCAGCAGCTCCCCTAACAGGGGAATCTATGGCTACACCTTC. This translates into CASSSPNRGIYGYTF. Looking up the rest from reference TRBV7-2 and TRBJ1-2 gives the full variable domain: GAGVSQSPSNKVTEKGKDVELRCDPISGHTALYWYRQSLGQGLEFLIYFQGNSAPDKSGLPSDRFSAERTGGSVSTLTIQRTQQEDSAVYLCASSSPNRGIYGYTFGSGTRLTVV.

The rearrangement joins TRBV6-2 or TRBV6-3 to TRBJ1-5; D unclear. The V gene lost 2 bases and the J gene lost 7 bases, with 6 bases spanning the gap. The germline V gene encodes CDR1 MNHEY and CDR2 SVGEGT. This CDR3 is built from 12 residues. The CDR3 loop reads CASSYGGQPQHF. The DNA of the CDR3 is TGTGCCAGCAGTTACGGCGGCCAGCCCCAGCATTTT.

The chain has TRBV5-1 and TRBJ1-1; 7 bases fit TRBD1. The germline gives CDR1 SGHRS, CDR2 YFSETQ. The length of the CDR3 is 13 residues. V lost 6 bases and J lost 7; bases outside the gene matches: 9. CDR3 sequence: CASTLQGSLEAFF. The CDR3 coding sequence is TGCGCCAGCACCCTACAGGGGAGTCTTGAAGCTTTCTTT.

This chain connects TRBV18 to TRBJ1-1, with D possibly matching TRBD1 (6 bases). V lost 2 bases to trimming and J lost 1 base, with 14 bases between them. Germline loops: CDR1 KGHSH, CDR2 LQKENI. This CDR3 spans 16 amino acids. This chain's CDR3 is CASSPTVPQGNTEAFF. The CDR3 DNA follows: TGTGCCAGCTCACCAACGGTGCCACAGGGGAACACTGAAGCTTTCTTT.

The J gene is TRBJ1-1, the V gene TRBV6-5; D unclear. V lost 0 bases and J 8 bases, leaving 16 bases between the germline ends. There are 15 residues in the CDR3. CDR1 is MNHEY, CDR2 SVGAGI, per germline. The CDR3 loop is CASSYSMGRVTEAFF. CDR3 nucleotides: TGTGCCAGCAGTTACTCGATGGGTCGGGTCACGGAAGCTTTCTTT.

In nucleotides, the CDR3 is TGTGCCAGCAGGATACAGGCGGTAAACACTGAAGCTTTCTTT. It specifies CASRIQAVNTEAFF. This chain connects TRBV2 to TRBJ1-1; D perhaps matches TRBD1 (5 bases). The CDR3 has 14 residues. V shed 6 bases and J shed 2 bases, with 13 bases lying between them. Germline-derived CDR1 and CDR2 are SNHLY and FYNNEI.

The CDR3 is CSAGGDSIMNTEAFF. DNA for the CDR3: TGCAGCGCCGGAGGGGACTCGATCATGAACACTGAAGCTTTCTTT. V usage is TRBV29-1 and J usage is TRBJ1-1; a weak D match, TRBD1 (5 bases). Germline V gene data show CDR1 as SQVTM and CDR2 as ANQGSEA. V was pared by 7 bases and J by 0 bases, with 18 bases between. The CDR3 spans 15 residues.

In DNA form, the CDR3 reads TGCGCCAGCAAGGCAGGCCTCTCCTACAATGAGCAGTTCTTC. Residues: CASKAGLSYNEQFF. This chain connects TRBV5-1 to TRBJ2-1, with D hard to call. With 6 bases removed from V and 0 bases from J, the gap between germline ends came to 10 bases. Per the germline V gene, CDR1 is SGHRS and CDR2 is YFSETQ. The length of the CDR3 is 14 residues.